The source of this T cell receptor beta chain is a study of cytomegalovirus exposure and HLA in healthy donors. General study results and limits: Specific recognition of CMV antigens was confirmed in vitro for a few chains (all CMV-associated). Links to common viral pathogens appeared, in a later analysis, for several of the most significant clusters. Highly shared sequence variants in one cluster were likely a sequencing artifact.

As for this clone: No antigen is known for it.

The PCR was carried out with 60 Vbeta primers and 13 Jbeta primers. Sequencing used immunoSEQ multiplex PCR; TCRdb keeps in-frame clones, though not all of them. The sample includes roughly 140,000 clones, 75% to 80% of them seen just once. This CDR3 has 18 amino acids. CDR1 SGHVS and CDR2 FQNEAQ come from the germline V gene. The V gene lost 3 bases and the J gene lost 4 bases, with 22 bases spanning the gap. The sample taken for sequencing was PBMCs. The V call is TRBV7-8, the J call TRBJ2-1; possibly TRBD2 for D (7 bases). The receptor was derived from a male donor in good health and CMV-seronegative. The CDR3 nucleotides read TGTGCCAGCAGCTTCGGCGAGGGAGGGGGGCATCCTTACAATGAGCAGTTCTTC. It specifies CASSFGEGGGHPYNEQFF.